The clone carrying this T cell receptor beta chain occurred once. Primed by a sample-barcoded 5' primer and a J-beta primer mix, a second PCR proceeded for roughly 6 to 12 cycles. TCRdb passed the 5' RACE reads through MiXCR, listing each CDR3 protein once. This table holds 700,000 or so distinct CDR3 sequences, around 43% found once. The data stem from a study of blood T cells in healthy people across ages. The CDR3 length is 14 residues. Germline CDR1 reads DFQATT; CDR2 reads SNEGSKA (reference sequence). The J segment lost 4 bases and the V segment lost 5 bases, leaving 5 bases of the junction unmatched.

The TCR sequence derives from an elderly man in good health. This rearrangement joins TRBV20-1 to TRBJ2-1; 10 bases fit TRBD2. The sequenced sample was blood. The CDR3 DNA sequence: TGCAGTGCTGGAGGGACTAGCGTATACAATGAGCAGTTCTTC. The encoded protein is CSAGGTSVYNEQFF.